This entry is about one TCR beta chain. The target antigen is unknown. The data originate from a study of Ad26.COV2.S vaccination and SARS-CoV-2 variants. In the study overall: Donor was one of the participants in the Ad26.COV2.S arm of the COV1001 trial.

General study points: Spike-specific TCR breadth ran higher among vaccine recipients than placebo recipients.

The sample's treatment: some 19 received Ad26.COV2.S at low or high dose, single or two shots; about 5 received placebo; per-sample allocation not given. The samples date from day 63 after the first vaccine or placebo injection. Libraries were prepared by immunoSEQ multiplex PCR; TCRdb keeps only in-frame clonotypes and omits some of them. The sample records about 500,000 clones, 89% being singletons. CDR1 and CDR2 from the germline V gene are SGHVS and FQNEAQ. CDR3 size: 12 residues. The ends were cut back, 4 bases at V and 6 bases at J, with 7 bases in the middle. Specimen: peripheral blood, collected in a trial of Ad26.COV2.S vaccine versus placebo. The TCR comes from a person aged 18-60 years who received the Ad26.COV2.S COVID-19 vaccine or a placebo. V usage is TRBV7-8 and J usage is TRBJ2-1; D uncertain. This CDR3 is CASSSTPNEQFF. CDR3 nucleotide sequence: TGTGCCAGCAGCTCGACTCCCAATGAGCAGTTCTTC.